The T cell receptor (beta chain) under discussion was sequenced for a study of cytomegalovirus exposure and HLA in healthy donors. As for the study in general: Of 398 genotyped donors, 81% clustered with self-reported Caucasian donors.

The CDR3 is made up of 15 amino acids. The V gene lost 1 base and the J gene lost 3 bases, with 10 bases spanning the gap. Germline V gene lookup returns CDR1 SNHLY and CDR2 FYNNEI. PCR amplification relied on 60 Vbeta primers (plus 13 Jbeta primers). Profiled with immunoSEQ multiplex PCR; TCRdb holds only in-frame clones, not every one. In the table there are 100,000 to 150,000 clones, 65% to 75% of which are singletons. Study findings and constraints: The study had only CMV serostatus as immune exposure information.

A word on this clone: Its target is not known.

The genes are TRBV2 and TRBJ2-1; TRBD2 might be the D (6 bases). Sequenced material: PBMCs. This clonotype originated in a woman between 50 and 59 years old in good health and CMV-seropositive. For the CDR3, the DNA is TGTGCCAGCAGTGAAGATCGGGAGATCTACAATGAGCAGTTCTTC. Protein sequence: CASSEDREIYNEQFF.